One sample yielded the 8 T cell receptor beta chains listed below, sequenced in a study of cytomegalovirus exposure and HLA in healthy donors. It was with 60 Vbeta and 13 Jbeta primers that the PCR ran. The data were produced by immunoSEQ multiplex PCR, yet TCRdb's version contains in-frame clones alone and is incomplete. The sample consists of around 160,000 clones, approximately 80% of them appearing once. Sequencing was done on a sample of PBMCs. These receptors all come from a man aged 50 to 59 in good health and CMV-seropositive.

The rearrangement joins TRBV4-1 to TRBJ1-6, with 8 bases lining up with TRBD1. Unmatched junction bases numbered 11, after V lost 4 bases and J lost 3 bases. From germline, CDR1 is MGHRA and CDR2 YSYEKL. CDR3 length: 18 residues. The CDR3 sequence is CASSPLLGQGHYNSPLHF. The CDR3 nucleotides read TGCGCCAGCAGCCCACTTTTAGGACAGGGTCACTATAATTCACCCCTCCACTTT.

There are a few counts of this clone. V usage is TRBV7-2 and J usage is TRBJ2-7, with TRBD2 identical over 11 bases. Looked up from germline, CDR1 is SGHTA and CDR2 is FQGNSA. The CDR3 has 16 amino acids. V was pared by 1 base and J by 7 bases, with 9 bases of the junction left unmatched. CDR3 nucleotide sequence: TGTGCCAGCAGCTTAGAGACTAGCGGGGACTCGTGGGAGCAGTACTTC. Its protein is CASSLETSGDSWEQYF.

The chain employs TRBV4-3 and TRBJ1-2; tentative D call: TRBD1 (5 bases). Germline CDR1 reads LGHNA; CDR2 reads YSLEER. Trimming removed 0 bases at V and 0 bases at J, with 8 bases between. The CDR3 contains 15 residues. The CDR3 sequence: CASSQDTQANYGYTF. The CDR3, as DNA: TGCGCCAGCAGCCAAGATACACAGGCTAACTATGGCTACACCTTC.

The CDR3 reads CASSSLDRVGADTQYF. The DNA for the CDR3 is TGTGCCAGCAGTTCCCTAGACAGGGTGGGCGCAGATACGCAGTATTTT. The genes are TRBV6-6 and TRBJ2-3; 7 bases are shared with TRBD1. The germline gives CDR1 MNHNY, CDR2 SVGAGI (reference sequence). Trimming took 4 bases from V and 4 from J; bases not matched to a gene: 11. The length of the CDR3 is 16 residues.

J is TRBJ2-2 and V is TRBV9, with 8 bases that match TRBD1. Germline CDR1 reads SGDLS; CDR2 reads YYNGEE. V gave up 2 bases and J gave up 3 bases; unmatched junction bases: 6. The CDR3 is made up of 16 amino acids. The CDR3 sequence: CASSVQTGADTGELFF. In nucleotides, the CDR3 is TGTGCCAGCAGCGTCCAGACAGGGGCCGACACCGGGGAGCTGTTTTTT.

The rearrangement links TRBV5-1 to TRBJ2-5; D unclear. The CDR3 covers 13 residues. In germline, CDR1 is SGHRS, CDR2 YFSETQ. Deletions cut 1 base from V and 5 bases from J, with 9 bases between. The chain's CDR3 is CASSLTPKETQYF. In DNA form, the CDR3 reads TGCGCCAGCAGCTTGACCCCTAAGGAGACCCAGTACTTC.

This sequence joins TRBV7-8 and TRBJ2-7, with D possibly TRBD2 on 6 matching bases. The germline gives CDR1 SGHVS, CDR2 FQNEAQ. CDR3 length equals 16 residues. Trimming took 5 bases from V and 1 from J, leaving 18 bases between them. CDR3 loop: CASSLRGRDSSYEQYF. As DNA, the CDR3 is TGTGCCAGCAGCCTCAGAGGCCGGGACTCATCCTACGAGCAGTACTTC. Complete variable domain (other parts from reference TRBV7-8 and TRBJ2-7): GAGVSQSPRYKVAKRGQDVALRCDPISGHVSLFWYQQALGQGPEFLTYFQNEAQLDKSGLPSDRFFAERPEGSVSTLKIQRTQQEDSAVYLCASSLRGRDSSYEQYFGPGTRLTVT.

V is TRBV30 and J is TRBJ2-5; 15 bases line up with TRBD2. There are 17 residues in the CDR3. Germline CDR1 and CDR2: GTSNPN and SVGIG (reference sequence). V trimming: 2 bases; J trimming: 4 bases; junction bases outside the gene matches: 8. The CDR3 loop reads CAWSLGLAGGAGETQYF. CDR3 nucleotides: TGTGCCTGGAGTCTGGGACTAGCGGGGGGAGCCGGAGAGACCCAGTACTTC.